These 27 T cell receptor beta chains originate from one sample sequenced in a study of blood T cell repertoires in COVID-19. Data came from immunoSEQ multiplex PCR; TCRdb stores just in-frame clones and leaves some out. The sample carries roughly 81,000 clones, about 85% recorded once. The sample comprised peripheral blood. The receptors were gathered from a woman of 80 years or more with COVID-19, enrolled during active disease.

CDR3 DNA: TGCAGCGTAGATCACTCGGCATATAGCAGTGGCTACACCTTC. Its translation: CSVDHSAYSSGYTF. This rearrangement joins TRBV29-1 to TRBJ1-2; D unresolved. The CDR3 runs 14 residues. V lost 6 bases and J lost 7, with 21 bases in between. Germline CDR1 reads SQVTM; CDR2 reads ANQGSEA.

This clone showed up just once. The chain combines TRBV19 with TRBJ2-2, with D uncertain. Germline loops: CDR1 LNHDA, CDR2 SQIVND (reference sequence). The CDR3 is 12 amino acids. The ends were cut back, 5 bases at V and 7 bases at J, with 8 bases in the middle. In DNA form, the CDR3 reads TGTGCCAGTAGTTCCTTTTTCGGGGAGCTGTTTTTT. Translation gives CASSSFFGELFF.

The rearrangement links TRBV5-1 to TRBJ2-1; a weak D match, TRBD1 (8 bases). Per germline, CDR1 SGHRS and CDR2 YFSETQ. V was shortened by 1 base and J by 10 bases, with 18 bases between the two germline ends. CDR3 size: 15 residues. The CDR3 is CASSLMGGRQGEQFF. For the CDR3, the DNA is TGCGCCAGCAGCTTGATGGGCGGGAGACAGGGGGAGCAGTTCTTC.

The chain carries TRBV4-1 and TRBJ1-1; D is perhaps TRBD1 (6 bases). This CDR3 comprises 15 residues. Germline V gene lookup returns CDR1 MGHRA and CDR2 YSYEKL. The V gene lost 0 bases and the J gene lost 3 bases, with 11 bases spanning the gap. Here the CDR3 reads CASSQDPGEYTEAFF. The CDR3 region has the DNA TGCGCCAGCAGCCAAGATCCAGGGGAGTACACTGAAGCTTTCTTT.

The V gene is TRBV2, the J gene TRBJ1-1; D possibly corresponds to TRBD1 (5 bases). Trimming stripped 7 bases from V and 5 bases from J, with 14 bases between. Per germline, CDR1 SNHLY and CDR2 FYNNEI. The CDR3 consists of 13 residues. The CDR3 coding sequence is TGTGCCAGCATATTTCAGGGTGCGACTGAAGCTTTCTTT. Its translation is CASIFQGATEAFF.

V is TRBV21-1 and J is TRBJ2-7; the DNA was not used to check the table's D call, TRBD1. TRBV21-1 is a documented pseudogene. There are 15 residues in the CDR3. CDR3 residues: CASSKESQGAYEQYF. CDR3 sequence (DNA): TGTGCCAGCAGCAAAGAGAGTCAGGGGGCCTACGAGCAGTACTTC.

This clone came up once. The chain links TRBV24-1 to TRBJ2-7; 7 positions match TRBD2. The germline gives CDR1 KGHDR, CDR2 SFDVKD. V shed 3 bases, J shed 3 bases, and the junction held 4 bases outside the gene matches. The CDR3 runs to 14 residues. CDR3 in amino acids: CATSDSGTDYEQYF. CDR3 nucleotides: TGTGCCACCAGTGATAGCGGGACGGACTACGAGCAGTACTTC.

The J gene is TRBJ2-5, the V gene TRBV6-5; maybe TRBD2 (6 bases). CDR3 length: 14 residues. CDR1 is MNHEY, CDR2 SVGAGI, per germline. V lost 0 bases and J lost 4, with 9 bases in between. CDR3 DNA: TGTGCCAGCAGTTACTCGGAGGGTTTAGAGACCCAGTACTTC. Amino acid sequence: CASSYSEGLETQYF.

The rearrangement links TRBV3-1 (or the pseudogene TRBV3-2) to TRBJ1-1; 7 bases line up with TRBD1. Trimming took 2 bases from V and 7 from J; bases not matched to a gene: 16. There are 17 residues in the CDR3. The V gene's germline CDR1 is LGHDT and CDR2 YNNKEL (reference sequence). CDR3 protein: CASSQYANTRQGGEAFF. The DNA of the CDR3 is TGTGCCAGCAGCCAATACGCCAATACAAGACAGGGCGGTGAAGCTTTCTTT.

The gene calls are TRBV2 and TRBJ2-2, with TRBD2 matching over 11 bases. Germline loops: CDR1 SNHLY, CDR2 FYNNEI. V dropped 6 bases and J dropped 4; count of bases not matched to a gene: 13. The CDR3 runs 18 residues. The CDR3 DNA follows: TGTGCCAGCAGCCCCGATGCCACTAGCGGGGGTCCCACCGGGGAGCTGTTTTTT. Residues: CASSPDATSGGPTGELFF.

This rearrangement joins TRBV24-1 to TRBJ1-5; D gene ambiguous. Trimming pared 4 bases from V and 9 bases from J, leaving 9 bases between. The CDR3 is 12 residues long. The V gene's germline CDR1 is KGHDR and CDR2 SFDVKD. DNA for the CDR3: TGTGCCACCAGTGACCCCTTCGGGCCCCAGCATTTT. Its protein product is CATSDPFGPQHF.

The rearrangement uses TRBV18 and TRBJ2-1; TRBD2 agrees at 9 bases. J gave up 2 bases and V 2 bases, and 13 bases lay outside the gene matches. This CDR3 contains 19 residues. Looked up from germline, CDR1 is KGHSH and CDR2 is LQKENI. The CDR3 here is CASSPRGISGGRAYNEQFF. In DNA form, the CDR3 reads TGTGCCAGCTCACCAAGGGGAATCTCGGGCGGGAGGGCCTACAATGAGCAGTTCTTC.

In its sample, this clone was seen a few times. An end of the junction does not agree with germline; a read error may underlie this. The chain recombines TRBV6-1 with TRBJ2-3, with 9 bases matching TRBD1. This CDR3 contains 16 residues. CDR1 is MNHNS and CDR2 is SASEGT in the germline V gene. CDR3 in amino acids: CASSQAGTGYTDTQYF. CDR3 DNA sequence: TGTGCCAGCAGTCAAGCCGGGACAGGGTACACAGATACGCAGTATTTT.

The chain carries TRBV5-4 and TRBJ2-7; 9 bases map to TRBD2. The CDR3 is 15 amino acids. J gave up 2 bases and V 4 bases, and 7 bases lay outside the gene matches. Germline V lookup: CDR1 SGHNT, CDR2 YYREEE (reference sequence). The CDR3 bases are TGTGCCAGCAGCAAAGGGACTAGCCTTGCCTACGAGCAGTACTTC. Translating gives CASSKGTSLAYEQYF.

The genes are TRBV27 and TRBJ2-7; D is unclear. This CDR3 has 16 residues. Germline V CDR1 and CDR2: MNHEY, SMNVEV (reference sequence). Deletions cut 4 bases from V and 12 bases from J, with 28 bases between. CDR3 in DNA: TGTGCCAGCAGTTCTTTTAAGACACGTACGCTACCAAAGACGTACTTC. It is translated as CASSSFKTRTLPKTYF.

This chain connects TRBV7-2 to TRBJ2-6; 8 nucleotides align to TRBD1. CDR3 length: 16 amino acids. Germline trimming cut 7 bases from V and 3 bases from J; bases unmatched to any gene: 8. Germline V lookup: CDR1 SGHTA, CDR2 FQGNSA. The CDR3 region has the DNA TGTGCCAGCATAGGACAGGGCACGTATGGGGCCAACGTCCTGACTTTC. It translates to CASIGQGTYGANVLTF.

This chain joins TRBV9 and TRBJ2-2; the D is unclear. The CDR3 has 14 amino acids. V dropped 2 bases and J dropped 4 bases, with 9 bases sitting between them. Germline V gives CDR1 SGDLS, CDR2 YYNGEE. The CDR3 here is CASSVLSFTGELFF. The CDR3 region has the DNA TGTGCCAGCAGCGTGTTAAGCTTCACCGGGGAGCTGTTTTTT.

The chain couples TRBV5-4 to TRBJ1-1, with D possibly TRBD1 on 6 matching bases. V was trimmed by 3 bases and J by 3 bases, leaving 15 bases between them. The length of the CDR3 is 15 residues. Germline CDR1 and CDR2: SGHNT and YYREEE (reference sequence). The DNA of the CDR3 is TGTGCCAGCAGCTCCCCCCGGGACACCTACACTGAAGCTTTCTTT. This sequence encodes CASSSPRDTYTEAFF.

This clone was observed a single time. This chain links TRBV3-1 (or the pseudogene TRBV3-2) with TRBJ2-1; 8 nucleotides line up with TRBD2. V lost 0 bases and J lost 8; bases outside the gene matches: 6. This CDR3 comprises 15 residues. Germline lookup yields CDR1 LGHDT and CDR2 YNNKEL (reference sequence). CDR3 sequence: CASSQDSGSRDEQFF. The CDR3 region has the DNA TGTGCCAGCAGCCAAGACAGCGGGAGTAGGGATGAGCAGTTCTTC.

The genes are TRBV19 and TRBJ2-2, with 7 positions matching TRBD2. Germline V gives CDR1 LNHDA, CDR2 SQIVND (reference sequence). The CDR3 sequence is 15 residues long. Trimming cost V 3 bases and J 1 base; bases outside gene matches: 2. The CDR3 spells CASSIASGNTGELFF. The CDR3 nucleotides are TGTGCCAGTAGTATCGCTAGCGGGAACACCGGGGAGCTGTTTTTT.

The chain recombines TRBV7-3 with TRBJ2-5; 7 bases are shared with TRBD2. This CDR3 region has 14 residues. Germline V gives CDR1 SGHTA, CDR2 FQGTGA. The V segment lost 5 bases and the J segment 5 bases; nucleotides outside the gene matches: 8. CDR3 DNA sequence: TGTGCCAGCAGCAACCGGGACTATTTTGAGACCCAGTACTTC. Encoded protein: CASSNRDYFETQYF.

The V call is TRBV5-4, the J call TRBJ1-1; D is possibly TRBD1 (5 bases). The CDR3 loop spans 16 amino acids. V lost 4 bases and J 1 base, leaving 17 bases between the germline ends. In germline, CDR1 is SGHNT, CDR2 YYREEE (reference sequence). The DNA for the CDR3 is TGTGCCAGCAGCGGTAAACAGGCCCTAGGGAACACTGAAGCTTTCTTT. It is translated as CASSGKQALGNTEAFF.

J is TRBJ1-1 and V is TRBV6-6; 7 bases are a match to TRBD1. With V trimmed by 6 bases and J by 3 bases, 7 bases remained unmatched. The germline CDR1 and CDR2 sequences are MNHNY and SVGAGI (reference sequence). There are 14 residues in the CDR3. This CDR3 is CASSRQGGDTEAFF. The CDR3 DNA follows: TGTGCCAGCAGCCGACAGGGAGGGGACACTGAAGCTTTCTTT.

The sample holds a few counts of this clone. The sample carries other DNA sequences with the same CDR3. The J gene is TRBJ1-5, the V gene TRBV2, with D possibly TRBD1 on 6 matching bases. Germline-derived CDR1 and CDR2 are SNHLY and FYNNEI. Trimming pared 7 bases from V and 4 bases from J, leaving 8 bases between. The CDR3 is made up of 12 amino acids. This CDR3 is CASTTGNQPQHF. For the CDR3, the DNA is TGTGCCAGCACAACAGGGAATCAGCCCCAGCATTTT.

This chain links TRBV7-2 with TRBJ2-7; 9 nucleotides agree with TRBD2. The ends lost 4 bases at V and 2 bases at J; junction bases unmatched: 3. Germline V lookup: CDR1 SGHTA, CDR2 FQGNSA. This CDR3 has 14 amino acids. CDR3 sequence reads: CASSSRTSAYEQYF. The CDR3 DNA sequence: TGTGCCAGCAGCTCTCGGACTAGCGCCTACGAGCAGTACTTC.

J is TRBJ2-2 and V is TRBV24-1, with D hard to call. The germline CDR1 and CDR2 sequences are KGHDR and SFDVKD. The CDR3 is made up of 16 amino acids. Trimming shortened V by 4 bases and J by 2 bases, and 13 bases separated the two germline ends. The CDR3 protein is CATSDLGQFNTGELFF. In DNA, the CDR3 is TGTGCCACCAGTGACCTTGGGCAGTTTAACACCGGGGAGCTGTTTTTT.

The table lists this clone with a count of one. The V gene is TRBV11-3, the J gene TRBJ2-3; TRBD2 agrees at 12 bases. The germline V gene encodes CDR1 SGHNT and CDR2 YENEEA. Trimming took 5 bases from V and 4 from J; bases not matched to a gene: 7. The CDR3 has 16 amino acids. The DNA for the CDR3 is TGTGCCAGCAGCCAACGACTAGCGGGAGCTTCAGATACGCAGTATTTT. It specifies CASSQRLAGASDTQYF.